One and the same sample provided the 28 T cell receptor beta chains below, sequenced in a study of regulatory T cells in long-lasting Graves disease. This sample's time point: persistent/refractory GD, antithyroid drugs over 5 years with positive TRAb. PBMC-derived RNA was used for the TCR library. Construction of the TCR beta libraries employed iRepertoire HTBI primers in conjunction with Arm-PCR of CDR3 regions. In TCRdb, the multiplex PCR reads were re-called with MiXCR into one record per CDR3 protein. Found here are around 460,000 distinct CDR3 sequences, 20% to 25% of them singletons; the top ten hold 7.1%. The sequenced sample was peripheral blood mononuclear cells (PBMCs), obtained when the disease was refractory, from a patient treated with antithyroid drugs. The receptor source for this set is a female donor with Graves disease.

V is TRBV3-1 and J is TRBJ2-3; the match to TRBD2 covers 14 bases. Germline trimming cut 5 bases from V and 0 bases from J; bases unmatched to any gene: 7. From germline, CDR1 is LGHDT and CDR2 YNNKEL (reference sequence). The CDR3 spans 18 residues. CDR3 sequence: CASSWTSGGSSSTDTQYF. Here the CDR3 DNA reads TGTGCCAGCAGCTGGACTAGCGGGGGGTCCTCTAGCACAGATACGCAGTATTTT.

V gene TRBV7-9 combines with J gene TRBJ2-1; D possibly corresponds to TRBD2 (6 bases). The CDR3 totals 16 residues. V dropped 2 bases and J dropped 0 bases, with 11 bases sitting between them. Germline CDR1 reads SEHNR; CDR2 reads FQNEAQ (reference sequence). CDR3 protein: CASSLWGGASYNEQFF. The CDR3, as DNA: TGTGCCAGCAGCTTATGGGGCGGGGCCTCCTACAATGAGCAGTTCTTC.

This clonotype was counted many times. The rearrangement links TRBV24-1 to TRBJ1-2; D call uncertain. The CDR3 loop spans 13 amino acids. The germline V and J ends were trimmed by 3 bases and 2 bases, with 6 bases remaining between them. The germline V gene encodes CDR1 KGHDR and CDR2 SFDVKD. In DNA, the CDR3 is TGTGCCACCAGTGATCGGCAGAACTATGGCTACACCTTC. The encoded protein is CATSDRQNYGYTF.

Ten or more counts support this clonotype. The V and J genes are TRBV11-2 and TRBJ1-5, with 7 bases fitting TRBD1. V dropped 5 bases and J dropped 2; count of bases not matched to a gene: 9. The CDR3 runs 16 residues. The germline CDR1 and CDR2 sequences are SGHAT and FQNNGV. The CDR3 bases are TGTGCCAGCAGCACGGACAGGTCCGATTGCAATCAGCCCCAGCATTTT. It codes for CASSTDRSDCNQPQHF.

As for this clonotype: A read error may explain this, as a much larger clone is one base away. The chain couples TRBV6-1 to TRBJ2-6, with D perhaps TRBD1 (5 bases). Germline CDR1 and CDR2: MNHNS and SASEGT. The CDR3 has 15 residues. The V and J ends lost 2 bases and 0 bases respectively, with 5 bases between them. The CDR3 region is CASSEQGSGANVLTF. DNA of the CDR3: TGTGCCAGCAGTGAACAGGGCTCTGGGGCCAACGTCCTGACTTTC.

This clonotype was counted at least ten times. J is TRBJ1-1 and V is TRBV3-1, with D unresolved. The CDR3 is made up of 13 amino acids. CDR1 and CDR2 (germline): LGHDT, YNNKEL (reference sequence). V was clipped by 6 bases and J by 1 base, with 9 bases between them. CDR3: CASSKTENTEAFF. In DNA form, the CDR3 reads TGTGCCAGCAGTAAAACAGAGAACACTGAAGCTTTCTTT.

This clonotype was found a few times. In nucleotides, the CDR3 is TGCGCCAGCAGCCAAGAGAGGGAGCATACTGAAGCTTTCTTT. Translating gives CASSQEREHTEAFF. The V gene is TRBV4-1, the J gene TRBJ1-1; no clear D. Germline CDR1 reads MGHRA; CDR2 reads YSYEKL. This CDR3 comprises 14 residues. V was shortened by 0 bases and J by 5 bases, with 10 bases between the two germline ends.

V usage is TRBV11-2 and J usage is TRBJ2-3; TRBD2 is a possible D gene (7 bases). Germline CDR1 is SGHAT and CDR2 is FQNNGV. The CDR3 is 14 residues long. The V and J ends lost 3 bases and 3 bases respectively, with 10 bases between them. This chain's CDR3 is CASSFRGLTDTQYF. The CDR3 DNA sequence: TGTGCCAGCAGCTTCAGGGGACTAACAGATACGCAGTATTTT.

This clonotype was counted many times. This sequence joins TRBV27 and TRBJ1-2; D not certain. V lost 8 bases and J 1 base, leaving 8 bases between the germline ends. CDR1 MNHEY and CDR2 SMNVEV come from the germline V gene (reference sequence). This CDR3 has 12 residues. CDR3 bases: TGTGCCAGCGGGCGGTATAACTATGGCTACACCTTC. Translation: CASGRYNYGYTF.

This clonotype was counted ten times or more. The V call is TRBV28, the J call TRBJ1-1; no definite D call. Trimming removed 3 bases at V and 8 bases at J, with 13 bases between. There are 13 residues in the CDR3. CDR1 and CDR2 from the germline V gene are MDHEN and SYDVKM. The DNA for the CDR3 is TGTGCCAGCAGTTTGAGGCCGACTCGAGAAGCTTTCTTT. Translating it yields CASSLRPTREAFF.

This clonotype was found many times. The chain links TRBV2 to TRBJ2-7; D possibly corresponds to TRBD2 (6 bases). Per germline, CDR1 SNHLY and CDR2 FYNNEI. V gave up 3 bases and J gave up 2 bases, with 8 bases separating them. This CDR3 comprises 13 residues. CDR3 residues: CASSDGRTYEQYF. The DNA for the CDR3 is TGTGCCAGCAGTGACGGGAGAACCTACGAGCAGTACTTC. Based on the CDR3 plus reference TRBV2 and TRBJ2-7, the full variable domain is EPEVTQTPSHQVTQMGQEVILRCVPISNHLYFYWYRQILGQKVEFLVSFYNNEISEKSEIFDDQFSVERPDGSNFTLKIRSTKLEDSAMYFCASSDGRTYEQYFGPGTRLTVT.

CDR3 residues: CASSLGPASDLIYEQYF. DNA of the CDR3: TGTGCCAGCAGCTTAGGCCCAGCTAGTGATTTGATTTACGAGCAGTACTTC. The chain uses TRBV7-9 and TRBJ2-7; D ambiguous. CDR3 length: 17 amino acids. CDR1 and CDR2 (germline): SEHNR, FQNEAQ (reference sequence). Between the trimmed V and J ends, which lost 1 base and 4 bases, there was a span of 20 bases.

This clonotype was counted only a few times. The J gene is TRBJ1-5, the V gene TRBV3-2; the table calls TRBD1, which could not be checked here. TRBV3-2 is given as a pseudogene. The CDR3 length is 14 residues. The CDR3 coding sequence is TGTGCCAGCAGAGACAGGGGAGGCACTCAGCCCCAGCATTTT. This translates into CASRDRGGTQPQHF.

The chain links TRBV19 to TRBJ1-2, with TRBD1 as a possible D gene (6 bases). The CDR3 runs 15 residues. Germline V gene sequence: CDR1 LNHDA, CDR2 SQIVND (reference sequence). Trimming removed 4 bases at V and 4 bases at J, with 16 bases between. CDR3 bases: TGTGCCAGTAGTAACAGGGATACTCTGTCCTATGGCTACACCTTC. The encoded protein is CASSNRDTLSYGYTF.

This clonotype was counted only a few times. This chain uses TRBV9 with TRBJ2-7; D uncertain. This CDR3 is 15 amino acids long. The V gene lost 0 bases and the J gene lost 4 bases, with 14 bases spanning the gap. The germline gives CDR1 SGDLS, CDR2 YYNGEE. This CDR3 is CASSVGNGLGYEQYF. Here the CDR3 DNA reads TGTGCCAGCAGCGTAGGGAATGGGTTGGGGTACGAGCAGTACTTC.

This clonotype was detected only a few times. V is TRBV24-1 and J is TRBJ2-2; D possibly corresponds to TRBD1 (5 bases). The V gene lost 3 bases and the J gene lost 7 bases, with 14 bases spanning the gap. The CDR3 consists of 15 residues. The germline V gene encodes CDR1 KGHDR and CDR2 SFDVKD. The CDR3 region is CATSDPRQTFGELFF. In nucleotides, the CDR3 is TGTGCCACCAGTGATCCCAGACAGACGTTCGGGGAGCTGTTTTTT.

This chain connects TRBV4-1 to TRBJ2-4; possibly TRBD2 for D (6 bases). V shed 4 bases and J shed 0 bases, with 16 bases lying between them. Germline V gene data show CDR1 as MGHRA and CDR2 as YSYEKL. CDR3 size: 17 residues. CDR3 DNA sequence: TGCGCCAGCAGCCGGACTGGGACTTCCCTAGCCAAAAACATTCAGTACTTC. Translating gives CASSRTGTSLAKNIQYF.

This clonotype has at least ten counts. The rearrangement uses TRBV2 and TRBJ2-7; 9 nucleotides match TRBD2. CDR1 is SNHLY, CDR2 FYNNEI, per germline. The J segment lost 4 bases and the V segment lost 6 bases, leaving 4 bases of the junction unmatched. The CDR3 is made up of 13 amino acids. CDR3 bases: TGTGCCAGCAGAGCTCTAGCGGGGTACGAGCAGTACTTC. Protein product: CASRALAGYEQYF.

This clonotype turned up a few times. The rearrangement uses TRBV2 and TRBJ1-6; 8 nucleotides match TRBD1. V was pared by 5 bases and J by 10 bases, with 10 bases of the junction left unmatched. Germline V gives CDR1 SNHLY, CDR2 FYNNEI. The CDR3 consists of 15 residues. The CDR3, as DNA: TGTGCCAGCAGTACCCTGGACAGGGTCGGGTCACCCCTCCACTTT. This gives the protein CASSTLDRVGSPLHF. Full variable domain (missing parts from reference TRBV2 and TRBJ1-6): EPEVTQTPSHQVTQMGQEVILRCVPISNHLYFYWYRQILGQKVEFLVSFYNNEISEKSEIFDDQFSVERPDGSNFTLKIRSTKLEDSAMYFCASSTLDRVGSPLHFGNGTRLTVT.

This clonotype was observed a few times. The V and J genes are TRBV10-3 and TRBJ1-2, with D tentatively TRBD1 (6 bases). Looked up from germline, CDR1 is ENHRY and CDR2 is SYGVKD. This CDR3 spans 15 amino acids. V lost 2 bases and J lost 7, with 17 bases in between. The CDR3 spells CAISEPGAQVFGYTF. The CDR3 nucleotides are TGTGCCATCAGTGAGCCGGGGGCGCAAGTATTTGGCTACACCTTC.

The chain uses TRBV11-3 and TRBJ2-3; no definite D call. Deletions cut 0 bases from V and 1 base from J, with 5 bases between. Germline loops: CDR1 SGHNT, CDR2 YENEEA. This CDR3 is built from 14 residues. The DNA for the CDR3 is TGTGCCAGCAGCTTAGATGGGGGCACAGATACGCAGTATTTT. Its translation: CASSLDGGTDTQYF.

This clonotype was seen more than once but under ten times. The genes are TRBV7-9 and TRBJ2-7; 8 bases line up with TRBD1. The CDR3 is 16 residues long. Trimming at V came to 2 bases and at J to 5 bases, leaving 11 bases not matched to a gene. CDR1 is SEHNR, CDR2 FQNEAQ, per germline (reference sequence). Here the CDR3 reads CASSLSGQATRDEQYF. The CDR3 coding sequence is TGTGCCAGCAGCTTATCGGGACAGGCCACACGCGACGAGCAGTACTTC.

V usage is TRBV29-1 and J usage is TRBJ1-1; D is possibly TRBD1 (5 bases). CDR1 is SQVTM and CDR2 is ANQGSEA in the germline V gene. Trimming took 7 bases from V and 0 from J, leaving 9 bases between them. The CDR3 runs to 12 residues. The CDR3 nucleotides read TGCAGCGGCAAACAGGTGAACACTGAAGCTTTCTTT. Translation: CSGKQVNTEAFF.

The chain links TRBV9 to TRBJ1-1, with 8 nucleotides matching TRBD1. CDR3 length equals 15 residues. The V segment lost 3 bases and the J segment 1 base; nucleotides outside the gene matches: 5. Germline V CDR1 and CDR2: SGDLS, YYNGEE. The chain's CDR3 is CASSALQGGNTEAFF. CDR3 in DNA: TGTGCCAGCAGCGCTTTACAGGGGGGGAACACTGAAGCTTTCTTT.

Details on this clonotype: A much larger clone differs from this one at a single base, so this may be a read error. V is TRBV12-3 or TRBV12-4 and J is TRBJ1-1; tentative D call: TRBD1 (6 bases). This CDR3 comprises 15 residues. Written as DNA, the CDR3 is TGTGCCAGCATTTCCACCCCGGGGGCGGGCACTGAAGCTTCCTTT. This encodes CASISTPGAGTEASF.

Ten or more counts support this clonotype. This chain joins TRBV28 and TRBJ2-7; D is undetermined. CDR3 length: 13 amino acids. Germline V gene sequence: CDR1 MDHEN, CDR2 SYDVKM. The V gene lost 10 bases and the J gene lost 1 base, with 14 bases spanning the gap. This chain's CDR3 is CATLRESSYEQYF. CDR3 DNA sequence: TGTGCCACCCTAAGGGAATCTTCCTACGAGCAGTACTTC.

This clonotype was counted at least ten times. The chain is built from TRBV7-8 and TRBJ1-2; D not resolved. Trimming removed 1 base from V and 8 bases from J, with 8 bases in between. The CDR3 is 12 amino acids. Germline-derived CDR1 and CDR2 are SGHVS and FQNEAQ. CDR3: CASSLEQRGYTF. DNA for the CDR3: TGTGCCAGCAGCTTAGAACAGCGGGGCTACACCTTC.

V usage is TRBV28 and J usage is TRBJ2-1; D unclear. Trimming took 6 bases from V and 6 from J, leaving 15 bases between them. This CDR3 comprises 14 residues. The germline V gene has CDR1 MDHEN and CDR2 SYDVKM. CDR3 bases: TGTGCCAGCAGCCCCGTAGGGCTGCGCAATGAGCAGTTCTTC. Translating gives CASSPVGLRNEQFF.